Presented here are 30 T cell receptor beta chains from one specimen sequenced in a study of blood T cell repertoires in COVID-19. The method was immunoSEQ multiplex PCR; TCRdb's version includes in-frame clones alone and lacks a portion of them. Among approximately 110,000 clones, under 80% were seen once, and the ten largest hold roughly 19%. Sequencing was carried out using peripheral blood. The receptors were sampled from an older man with active or convalescent COVID-19.

The rearrangement joins TRBV15 to TRBJ1-3; D uncertain. This CDR3 contains 14 residues. The V gene's germline CDR1 is LNHNV and CDR2 YYDKDF (reference sequence). V was trimmed by 5 bases and J by 4 bases, leaving 12 bases between them. CDR3 residues: CATSGSQSGNTIYF. Here the CDR3 DNA reads TGTGCCACCAGCGGGTCACAGAGCGGAAACACCATATATTTT.

The chain couples TRBV3-1 (or the pseudogene TRBV3-2) to TRBJ1-5, with D unclear. The CDR3 contains 15 residues. Trimming cost V 0 bases and J 4 bases, with 10 bases left between them. Germline V gene lookup returns CDR1 LGHDT and CDR2 YNNKEL (reference sequence). The CDR3: CASSQDTQPNQPQHF. As DNA, the CDR3 is TGTGCCAGCAGCCAAGATACACAGCCTAATCAGCCCCAGCATTTT.

This sequence joins TRBV5-1 and TRBJ2-5; D ambiguous. Germline CDR1 SGHRS, CDR2 YFSETQ. This CDR3 contains 15 residues. V lost 4 bases to trimming and J lost 0 bases, with 13 bases between them. CDR3 nucleotide sequence: TGCGCCAGCAGCCATGGTCAGGCGTACCAAGAGACCCAGTACTTC. This encodes CASSHGQAYQETQYF.

The chain carries TRBV15 and TRBJ2-7; 7 nucleotides match TRBD1. In germline, CDR1 is LNHNV, CDR2 YYDKDF (reference sequence). With 0 bases clipped from V and 2 bases from J, the junction kept 1 base outside the gene matches. The CDR3 totals 14 residues. CDR3 nucleotides: TGTGCCACCAGCAGAGATGACAGGGCCTACGAGCAGTACTTC. Translated: CATSRDDRAYEQYF.

The chain has TRBV18 and TRBJ1-2; 9 positions agree with TRBD1. With V trimmed by 0 bases and J by 3 bases, 8 bases remained unmatched. This CDR3 region has 17 residues. Looked up from germline, CDR1 is KGHSH and CDR2 is LQKENI. CDR3 in amino acids: CASSPPNRGRQDYGYTF. The CDR3 region has the DNA TGTGCCAGCTCACCACCGAACAGGGGGCGCCAGGACTATGGCTACACCTTC. Variable domain in full (rest from reference TRBV18 and TRBJ1-2): NAGVMQNPRHLVRRRGQEARLRCSPMKGHSHVYWYRQLPEEGLKFMVYLQKENIIDESGMPKERFSAEFPKEGPSILRIQQVVRGDSAAYFCASSPPNRGRQDYGYTFGSGTRLTVV.

The gene calls are TRBV28 and TRBJ1-2; D possibly corresponds to TRBD1 (5 bases). Germline CDR1 is MDHEN and CDR2 is SYDVKM. V shed 5 bases and J shed 1 base, with 11 bases lying between them. The length of the CDR3 is 14 residues. CDR3: CASSLQAVNYGYTF. For the CDR3, the DNA is TGTGCCAGCAGTCTACAGGCCGTTAACTATGGCTACACCTTC.

The CDR3 DNA sequence: TGTGCCAGCTCACCCCGACGGGAGACGGAGCAGTATTTT. Its protein product is CASSPRRETEQYF. The chain recombines TRBV18 with TRBJ2-3, with TRBD2 as a possible D gene (6 bases). The V end was cut by 3 bases, the J end by 11 bases, with 15 bases between. Germline CDR1 and CDR2: KGHSH and LQKENI. CDR3 length equals 13 residues.

This chain uses TRBV5-1 with TRBJ1-2; D is perhaps TRBD1 (5 bases). V lost 4 bases to trimming and J lost 4 bases, with 11 bases between them. The CDR3 runs 13 residues. In germline, CDR1 is SGHRS, CDR2 YFSETQ. The CDR3 sequence is CASSPEGTYGYTF. For the CDR3, the DNA is TGCGCCAGCAGCCCGGAGGGGACCTATGGCTACACCTTC.

The rearrangement uses TRBV10-1 and TRBJ1-1; D is possibly TRBD1 (5 bases). The CDR3 spans 13 residues. V lost 3 bases and J lost 4, with 9 bases in between. Germline CDR1 is WNHNN and CDR2 is SYGVQD (reference sequence). CDR3 sequence reads: CASSDTGITEAFF. CDR3 DNA sequence: TGCGCCAGCAGTGACACAGGAATCACTGAAGCTTTCTTT.

The CDR3 sequence: CASNLDRGTEAFF. The CDR3 DNA sequence: TGTGCCAGCAACCTGGACAGGGGTACTGAAGCTTTCTTT. This chain connects TRBV2 to TRBJ1-1, with 9 bases aligning to TRBD1. J gave up 5 bases and V 7 bases, and 5 bases lay outside the gene matches. The CDR3 sequence is 13 residues long. Germline lookup yields CDR1 SNHLY and CDR2 FYNNEI.

V gene TRBV9 combines with J gene TRBJ2-2; the match to TRBD2 covers 7 bases. The CDR3 runs 16 residues. The trim removed 4 bases at V and 1 base at J, leaving 7 bases unmatched. Germline V gene data show CDR1 as SGDLS and CDR2 as YYNGEE. The CDR3 bases are TGTGCCAGCAGCTCGGGACTACCCCGGAACACCGGGGAGCTGTTTTTT. Amino acids: CASSSGLPRNTGELFF.

V gene TRBV5-1 combines with J gene TRBJ2-7, with a tentative D call TRBD1 (7 bases). The ends were cut back, 2 bases at V and 2 bases at J, with 14 bases in the middle. The CDR3 consists of 15 residues. From germline, CDR1 is SGHRS and CDR2 YFSETQ. CDR3 nucleotides: TGCGCCAGCAGCTTCGCAGGGGGACTTACCTACGAGCAGTACTTC. Translation gives CASSFAGGLTYEQYF.

V and J are TRBV27 and TRBJ2-7; D perhaps matches TRBD1 (5 bases). Trimming removed 2 bases at V and 6 bases at J, with 8 bases between. CDR1 is MNHEY and CDR2 is SMNVEV in the germline V gene (reference sequence). The CDR3 consists of 12 residues. CDR3: CASSLQGSEQYF. The CDR3 nucleotides are TGTGCCAGCAGTTTACAGGGTTCCGAGCAGTACTTC.

DNA for the CDR3: TGTGCCAGCATCCCCTCCGGGTATTTCAACGAGCAGTACTTC. This gives the protein CASIPSGYFNEQYF. This chain joins TRBV28 and TRBJ2-7; D unclear. CDR1 MDHEN and CDR2 SYDVKM come from the germline V gene. The CDR3 contains 14 residues. The V end was cut by 7 bases, the J end by 5 bases, with 18 bases between.

Only a few counts were recorded for this clone. V and J are TRBV2 and TRBJ1-1; a possible D gene is TRBD1 (5 bases). The V gene's germline CDR1 is SNHLY and CDR2 FYNNEI. The CDR3 extends over 15 amino acids. Trimming removed 4 bases from V and 5 bases from J, with 17 bases in between. CDR3 in DNA: TGTGCCAGCAGTGGGGAGGGACTGGGGAATACTGAAGCTTTCTTT. Translating gives CASSGEGLGNTEAFF.

Details on this clone: Other nucleotide sequences from this sample produce the same CDR3. The J gene is TRBJ2-5, the V gene TRBV5-6, with D unresolved. CDR3 length: 11 residues. Trimming took off 2 bases at V and 4 bases at J, with 3 bases between the two ends. Germline CDR1 is SGHDT and CDR2 is YYEEEE. CDR3 sequence reads: CASSFRETQYF. The DNA of the CDR3 is TGTGCCAGCAGCTTCAGAGAGACCCAGTACTTC.

The chain carries TRBV7-3 and TRBJ2-2, with D possibly TRBD2 on 6 matching bases. The CDR3 runs to 12 residues. Germline values: CDR1 SGHTA, CDR2 FQGTGA. V lost 9 bases to trimming and J lost 5 bases, with 10 bases between them. The DNA for the CDR3 is TGTGCCAGTTACGGGGGAACCGGGGAGCTGTTTTTT. Translating it yields CASYGGTGELFF.

V and J are TRBV7-3 and TRBJ2-2; D is possibly TRBD1 (5 bases). CDR1 and CDR2 (germline): SGHTA, FQGTGA. Between the trimmed V and J ends, which lost 2 bases and 4 bases, there was a span of 8 bases. This CDR3 region has 14 residues. The DNA for the CDR3 is TGTGCCAGCAGCTTAGCCAGGGCCACCGGGGAGCTGTTTTTT. This gives the protein CASSLARATGELFF.

The rearrangement uses TRBV24-1 and TRBJ1-4; TRBD1 matches at 7 bases. This CDR3 has 12 amino acids. V dropped 9 bases and J dropped 8; count of bases not matched to a gene: 5. From germline, CDR1 is KGHDR and CDR2 SFDVKD. The CDR3 spells CATGDSSEKLFF. DNA for the CDR3: TGTGCCACCGGGGACAGTTCCGAAAAACTGTTTTTT.

V and J are TRBV5-1 and TRBJ2-3, with TRBD1 identical over 7 bases. Germline loops: CDR1 SGHRS, CDR2 YFSETQ. The CDR3 runs 13 residues. Unmatched junction bases numbered 5, after V lost 4 bases and J lost 6 bases. CDR3 DNA: TGCGCCAGCAGCAAGGACAGGTGGGATACGCAGTATTTT. The encoded protein is CASSKDRWDTQYF.

The genes are TRBV6-5 and TRBJ2-1; 9 bases line up with TRBD1. The V segment lost 6 bases and the J segment 7 bases; nucleotides outside the gene matches: 10. Germline loops: CDR1 MNHEY, CDR2 SVGAGI. This CDR3 contains 15 residues. The CDR3: CASSLGGTGKNEQFF. The CDR3 DNA sequence: TGTGCCAGCAGCCTAGGGGGGACAGGGAAGAATGAGCAGTTCTTC.

The CDR3 is CASSLRTGELFF. The CDR3 DNA reads as TGTGCCAGCAGCCTTAGAACCGGGGAGCTGTTTTTT. V and J are TRBV6-5 and TRBJ2-2; D unresolved. This CDR3 region has 12 residues. In germline, CDR1 is MNHEY, CDR2 SVGAGI. V was cut by 6 bases and J by 5 bases, with 7 bases left in between.

The chain's CDR3 is CATRGAGETQYF. The CDR3 DNA sequence: TGTGCCACCAGGGGGGCAGGGGAGACCCAGTACTTC. The chain has TRBV24-1 and TRBJ2-5, with D maybe TRBD1 (6 bases). This CDR3 spans 12 amino acids. Trimming left V 7 bases short and J 5 bases short, with 10 bases between. CDR1 is KGHDR, CDR2 SFDVKD, per germline.

This chain links TRBV14 with TRBJ2-2, with TRBD2 matching 8 bases. The V and J ends lost 2 bases and 4 bases, in that order; junction bases with no gene match: 12. Per the germline V gene, CDR1 is SGHDN and CDR2 is FVKESK. This CDR3 contains 18 residues. CDR3: CASSQLSGRGGSTGELFF. CDR3 bases: TGTGCCAGCAGCCAACTCAGCGGGAGAGGAGGAAGCACCGGGGAGCTGTTTTTT.

The chain joins TRBV12-3 or TRBV12-4 to TRBJ2-2, with 7 bases lining up with TRBD2. CDR3 length: 13 amino acids. J was trimmed by 7 bases and V by 2 bases; bases with no gene match: 1. DNA for the CDR3: TGTGCCAGCAGTTTACGGGGGGACGGGGAGCTGTTTTTT. This translates into CASSLRGDGELFF.

The J gene is TRBJ1-1, the V gene TRBV5-6; D uncertain. Germline-derived CDR1 and CDR2 are SGHDT and YYEEEE. V dropped 6 bases and J dropped 1 base, with 7 bases sitting between them. The CDR3 spans 12 residues. The CDR3 coding sequence is TGTGCCAGCACCAGCGGGAACACTGAAGCTTTCTTT. Translating gives CASTSGNTEAFF.

The V gene is TRBV2, the J gene TRBJ2-4; D is perhaps TRBD1 (5 bases). The germline V gene encodes CDR1 SNHLY and CDR2 FYNNEI. Trimming removed 3 bases at V and 8 bases at J, with 14 bases between. This CDR3 spans 14 amino acids. The CDR3 DNA reads TGTGCCAGCAGTGACGCCAGGGTATCTGACATTCAGTACTTC. Translating it yields CASSDARVSDIQYF.

This clone was picked up a small number of times. The chain uses TRBV9 and TRBJ1-6, with D uncertain. The V gene's germline CDR1 is SGDLS and CDR2 YYNGEE. Deletions cut 0 bases from V and 4 bases from J, with 8 bases between. The CDR3 totals 15 residues. The CDR3 bases are TGTGCCAGCAGCGTAGCTGGTAGTTATAATTCACCCCTCCACTTT. It specifies CASSVAGSYNSPLHF.

This clone was seen a handful of times. CDR3 nucleotide sequence: TGTGCCAGCAGAAGGGGAAAGGGGGGGGCCAACGTCCTGACTTTC. Translated, it gives CASRRGKGGANVLTF. The V gene is TRBV27, the J gene TRBJ2-6; perhaps TRBD1 as D (5 bases). Trimming pared 6 bases from V and 4 bases from J, leaving 13 bases between. Germline V gives CDR1 MNHEY, CDR2 SMNVEV (reference sequence). The CDR3 has 15 amino acids. The entire variable domain, with the rest obtained from reference TRBV27 and TRBJ2-6, is as follows: EAQVTQNPRYLITVTGKKLTVTCSQNMNHEYMSWYRQDPGLGLRQIYYSMNVEVTDKGDVPEGYKVSRKEKRNFPLILESPSPNQTSLYFCASRRGKGGANVLTFGAGSRLTVL.

The chain has TRBV18 and TRBJ2-1; D remains ambiguous. CDR1 KGHSH and CDR2 LQKENI come from the germline V gene. This CDR3 contains 13 residues. Between the trimmed V and J ends, which lost 0 bases and 3 bases, there was a span of 3 bases. In DNA form, the CDR3 reads TGTGCCAGCTCACCACCGAGCTACAATGAGCAGTTCTTC. It yields the protein CASSPPSYNEQFF.